Below, one T cell receptor beta chain is given with its context. No antigen is known for it. With 60 Vbeta and 13 Jbeta primers, the PCR was carried out. Assay used: immunoSEQ multiplex PCR; TCRdb lists only in-frame clones, some missing. Of approximately 280,000 clones detected, roughly 88% appear once; the ten largest clones hold less than 4%. The CDR3 sequence is 17 residues long. Per the germline V gene, CDR1 is MDHEN and CDR2 is SYDVKM. V lost 2 bases, J lost 5 bases, and 11 bases stayed unmatched. This entry belongs to a study of cytomegalovirus exposure and HLA in healthy donors. Study background: About 79 million unique TCRs from HLA-typed donors were held in an early data release. Findings and caveats of the study: The productive fraction for most TCR beta V segments was about 87% or about 30% in an earlier analysis. Later analysis indicated greater clonal expansion among HLA-associated TCR beta chains than among equally common other chains.

V and J are TRBV28 and TRBJ1-5; 8 positions match TRBD1. The clonotype was recovered from a man between 35 and 55 years old in good health and CMV-seropositive. The sequencing sample was made of PBMCs. The CDR3: CASSLDARGPGDQPQHF. The DNA for the CDR3 is TGTGCCAGCAGTTTAGACGCCAGGGGGCCAGGGGATCAGCCCCAGCATTTT.